Presented here are 17 T cell receptor beta chains from one specimen sequenced in a study of shared clonotypes between healthy human individuals. TCRdb keeps only in-frame clones here, not all; method: immunoSEQ multiplex PCR. This table has over 850,000 clones, approximately 80% appearing once. The sample taken for sequencing was memory CD4+ T cells from PBMCs. The sample's subset: CD45RA-negative fraction. Receptor source: a man aged 18-30 years in good health. Some clones in this sample may be carry-over from other donors' samples.

The V call is TRBV5-1, the J call TRBJ1-1, with D possibly TRBD1 on 5 matching bases. Per the germline V gene, CDR1 is SGHRS and CDR2 is YFSETQ. The CDR3 length is 16 residues. V was pared by 0 bases and J by 0 bases, with 12 bases between. Written as DNA, the CDR3 is TGCGCCAGCAGCTTGGCTGGTCCGGGGCTGAACACTGAAGCTTTCTTT. It yields the protein CASSLAGPGLNTEAFF.

V gene TRBV7-8 combines with J gene TRBJ1-5; D remains ambiguous. Germline V gene lookup returns CDR1 SGHVS and CDR2 FQNEAQ. Trimming shortened V by 3 bases and J by 2 bases, and 8 bases separated the two germline ends. The CDR3 sequence is 14 residues long. In nucleotides, the CDR3 is TGTGCCAGCAGCTTTCACGGAGGCAATCAGCCCCAGCATTTT. It codes for CASSFHGGNQPQHF.

Remarks on this clone: A read error may produce the germline difference seen at one junction end. This same CDR3 is encoded by further DNA sequences in the sample. The rearrangement links TRBV28 to TRBJ1-1; 11 bases map to TRBD1. This CDR3 spans 15 amino acids. Germline CDR1 MDHEN, CDR2 SYDVKM. For the CDR3, the DNA is TGTGCCAGCAGCCCCTGGGGACAGGGGGGCACTGAGGCTTTCTTT. Amino acids: CASSPWGQGGTEAFF.

This clone turned up a few times. V and J are TRBV2 and TRBJ1-5; the D is unclear. The V end was cut by 1 base, the J end by 4 bases, with 8 bases between. Germline CDR1 SNHLY, CDR2 FYNNEI. There are 14 residues in the CDR3. In nucleotides, the CDR3 is TGTGCCAGCAGTGAAGGTTCGGGGAATCAGCCCCAGCATTTT. Translated, it gives CASSEGSGNQPQHF.

As regards this clone: Other DNA sequences in the same sample also yield this CDR3. V gene TRBV28 combines with J gene TRBJ1-2; D gene uncertain. Germline CDR1 and CDR2: MDHEN and SYDVKM. The CDR3 length is 13 residues. The ends were cut back, 2 bases at V and 4 bases at J, with 8 bases in the middle. The CDR3 DNA is TGTGCCAGCAGTTTACCCCGGGGCTATGGCTACACCTTC. Protein product: CASSLPRGYGYTF.

The CDR3 region is CASSQADIPDTQYF. The CDR3 DNA follows: TGCGCCAGCAGCCAAGCTGATATCCCGGATACGCAGTATTTT. The chain is built from TRBV4-3 and TRBJ2-3; D gene unclear. This CDR3 has 14 residues. V lost 1 base to trimming and J lost 6 bases, with 11 bases between them. The germline V gene has CDR1 LGHNA and CDR2 YSLEER.

The rearrangement joins TRBV18 to TRBJ2-7, with D tentatively TRBD2 (6 bases). The V gene's germline CDR1 is KGHSH and CDR2 LQKENI. V shed 6 bases and J shed 5 bases, with 11 bases lying between them. This CDR3 has 12 residues. CDR3 DNA: TGTGCCAGCTCCCTTTCGGGGGACGAGCAGTACTTC. It encodes CASSLSGDEQYF.

Remarks on this clone: This CDR3 is also generated by other DNA sequences in the sample. V gene TRBV5-1 combines with J gene TRBJ1-2; 7 bases align to TRBD1. CDR1 SGHRS and CDR2 YFSETQ come from the germline V gene. This CDR3 contains 13 residues. The V gene end was trimmed by 0 bases and the J gene end by 6 bases; junction bases not matched to a gene: 2. This CDR3 reads CASSLGQGDGYTF. DNA of the CDR3: TGCGCCAGCAGCTTGGGGCAGGGGGATGGCTACACCTTC.

The genes are TRBV30 and TRBJ1-1, with D hard to call. From germline, CDR1 is GTSNPN and CDR2 SVGIG (reference sequence). The CDR3 runs 13 residues. V dropped 0 bases and J dropped 6 bases, with 11 bases sitting between them. DNA of the CDR3: TGTGCCTGGAGTGTCCAGGTTGGGGCTGAAGCTTTCTTT. It is translated as CAWSVQVGAEAFF.

About this clone: This may be a read error, as it is one base from a much larger clone. This rearrangement joins TRBV28 to TRBJ1-1; 8 nucleotides agree with TRBD1. The CDR3 runs 14 residues. The V gene's germline CDR1 is MDHEN and CDR2 SYDVKM. The junction had 4 bases not matched to a gene; V was cut back by 6 bases and J by 1 base. CDR3 coding DNA: TGTGCCAGCAGATCCGGGACAGGGAACACTGAAGCTTTCTTT. Translated: CASRSGTGNTEAFF.

The V and J genes are TRBV29-1 and TRBJ1-2; possible D gene TRBD1, 5 bases. V was pared by 7 bases and J by 0 bases, with 12 bases between. The CDR3 runs 13 residues. Germline assignment: CDR1 SQVTM and CDR2 ANQGSEA. The DNA of the CDR3 is TGCAGCGCCGCGGGGCAAACTAACTATGGCTACACCTTC. It translates to CSAAGQTNYGYTF.

As for this clone: Other nucleotide sequences in the sample specify the same CDR3. This rearrangement joins TRBV28 to TRBJ2-5, with 7 bases aligning to TRBD1. CDR1 and CDR2 (germline): MDHEN, SYDVKM. The CDR3 totals 15 residues. The trim removed 6 bases at V and 0 bases at J, leaving 7 bases unmatched. The CDR3: CASRPDRAYQETQYF. The CDR3 DNA sequence: TGTGCCAGCAGGCCCGACAGGGCCTACCAAGAGACCCAGTACTTC.

V usage is TRBV28 and J usage is TRBJ1-4; no firm D call. The CDR3 is 15 amino acids. The V gene lost 5 bases and the J gene lost 8 bases, with 18 bases spanning the gap. The germline V gene has CDR1 MDHEN and CDR2 SYDVKM. This chain's CDR3 is CASSPWTLSGEKLFF. The CDR3 DNA follows: TGTGCCAGCAGTCCTTGGACGCTATCGGGGGAAAAACTGTTTTTT.

J is TRBJ1-5 and V is TRBV2, with D maybe TRBD1 (5 bases). Trimming stripped 6 bases from V and 7 bases from J, with 16 bases between. CDR1 is SNHLY, CDR2 FYNNEI, per germline. CDR3 length: 14 residues. Here the CDR3 reads CASSDDSWRQPQHF. CDR3 coding DNA: TGTGCCAGCAGCGATGACAGTTGGAGGCAGCCCCAGCATTTT.

CDR3 nucleotide sequence: TGTGCCAGCAGCTCGGGACGGGTGATGAACACTGAAGCTTTCTTT. Amino acid sequence: CASSSGRVMNTEAFF. The chain has TRBV7-6 and TRBJ1-1, with a tentative D call TRBD1 (5 bases). V shed 4 bases and J shed 0 bases, with 12 bases lying between them. The CDR3 is 15 residues long. Germline CDR1 is SGHVS and CDR2 is FNYEAQ.

This clone occurred many times. In DNA form, the CDR3 reads TGTGCCAGCAGTTTAAGGACAGGGCTAAGAGGGAACACTGAAGCTTTCTTT. It encodes CASSLRTGLRGNTEAFF. This chain uses TRBV27 with TRBJ1-1, with 8 bases fitting TRBD1. Germline V gene lookup returns CDR1 MNHEY and CDR2 SMNVEV (reference sequence). The J segment lost 1 base and the V segment lost 2 bases, leaving 9 bases of the junction unmatched. The CDR3 is 17 residues long.

The genes are TRBV28 and TRBJ2-1; 7 nucleotides match TRBD2. CDR1 is MDHEN and CDR2 is SYDVKM in the germline V gene. Germline trimming cut 4 bases from V and 0 bases from J; bases unmatched to any gene: 6. CDR3 length equals 16 residues. This chain's CDR3 is CASSSSGPSSYNEQFF. The CDR3, as DNA: TGTGCCAGCAGTTCTAGCGGACCTAGCTCCTACAATGAGCAGTTCTTC. Full variable domain (missing parts from reference TRBV28 and TRBJ2-1): DVKVTQSSRYLVKRTGEKVFLECVQDMDHENMFWYRQDPGLGLRLIYFSYDVKMKEKGDIPEGYSVSREKKERFSLILESASTNQTSMYLCASSSSGPSSYNEQFFGPGTRLTVL.